Below, 15 T cell receptor beta chains from the same sample are listed, as sequenced in a study of early T cells in non-severe SARS-CoV-2 infection. Each CDR3 protein gets one entry after TCRdb re-called the 5' RACE reads with MiXCR. The sample includes 66,000 or so distinct CDR3 sequences, around 13% of them seen just once. Sequencing input: whole blood. The receptor set was obtained from an adult who was a healthcare worker with PCR-confirmed SARS-CoV-2 infection or an uninfected control (not recorded which).

This clonotype was seen a handful of times. V and J are TRBV20-1 and TRBJ1-1; TRBD1 matches 7 bases. The germline V gene encodes CDR1 DFQATT and CDR2 SNEGSKA (reference sequence). Trimming removed 2 bases from V and 3 bases from J; junction bases left unmatched: 12. The CDR3 has 16 residues. The CDR3 protein is CSARIVVQGKHTEAFF. As DNA, the CDR3 is TGCAGTGCTAGAATCGTAGTACAGGGGAAGCACACTGAAGCTTTCTTT.

A few counts support this clonotype. The chain links TRBV6-1 to TRBJ2-5; 12 nucleotides match TRBD2. V lost 5 bases to trimming and J lost 4 bases; unmatched junction nucleotides: 8. Germline V CDR1 and CDR2: MNHNS, SASEGT. This CDR3 is 16 amino acids long. CDR3 amino acids: CASSKRLAGVAETQYF. The CDR3 nucleotides read TGTGCCAGCAGTAAACGACTAGCGGGAGTGGCAGAGACCCAGTACTTC.

In this sample, this clonotype turned up many times. This chain's CDR3 is CASNPASGTGGIQYF. As DNA, the CDR3 is TGTGCCAGTAACCCGGCTAGCGGGACGGGAGGGATTCAGTACTTC. The gene calls are TRBV19 and TRBJ2-4; 9 bases fit TRBD2. Germline trimming cut 7 bases from V and 10 bases from J; bases unmatched to any gene: 14. CDR3 length: 15 residues. Germline V gene data show CDR1 as LNHDA and CDR2 as SQIVND (reference sequence). Drawing the rest from reference TRBV19 and TRBJ2-4, the complete variable domain is DGGITQSPKYLFRKEGQNVTLSCEQNLNHDAMYWYRQDPGQGLRLIYYSQIVNDFQKGDIAEGYSVSREKKESFPLTVTSAQKNPTAFYLCASNPASGTGGIQYFGAGTRLSVL.

This clonotype was recorded at least ten times. V gene TRBV29-1 combines with J gene TRBJ1-1; 9 bases agree with TRBD1. CDR1 is SQVTM and CDR2 is ANQGSEA in the germline V gene. This CDR3 has 13 amino acids. Germline trimming cut 7 bases from V and 4 bases from J; bases unmatched to any gene: 7. The CDR3, as DNA: TGCAGCGCTCGGGACAGGGAGGGCACTGAAGCTTTCTTT. Amino acids: CSARDREGTEAFF.

This clonotype has ten or more counts. The chain combines TRBV28 with TRBJ2-7; no firm D call. Germline CDR1 is MDHEN and CDR2 is SYDVKM. The CDR3 totals 13 residues. V was trimmed by 5 bases and J by 2 bases, leaving 10 bases between them. Here the CDR3 DNA reads TGTGCCAGCAGTGGATCCCCACCCTACGAGCAGTACTTC. This translates into CASSGSPPYEQYF.

This clonotype was counted only a few times. The CDR3 loop reads CASSLEGSSNQPQHF. The CDR3 DNA is TGTGCCAGCAGCTTAGAAGGTTCAAGCAATCAGCCCCAGCATTTT. The chain uses TRBV11-2 and TRBJ1-5; the D is unclear. V shed 0 bases and J shed 1 base, with 7 bases lying between them. This CDR3 has 15 residues. From germline, CDR1 is SGHAT and CDR2 FQNNGV.

This clonotype was observed many times. In DNA, the CDR3 is TGTGCCAGCAGCTTTCAGACAGGGGGCAGCACAGATACGCAGTATTTT. This codes for CASSFQTGGSTDTQYF. The genes are TRBV5-5 and TRBJ2-3; 10 bases fit TRBD1. V lost 2 bases to trimming and J lost 0 bases; unmatched junction nucleotides: 3. The CDR3 is 16 residues long. CDR1 is SGHKS, CDR2 YYEKEE, per germline (reference sequence).

The V call is TRBV29-1, the J call TRBJ2-1, with a tentative D call TRBD1 (6 bases). CDR1 SQVTM and CDR2 ANQGSEA come from the germline V gene. The CDR3 length is 14 residues. V lost 4 bases to trimming and J lost 4 bases, with 14 bases between them. CDR3 sequence reads: CSVVFGTQYNEQFF. CDR3 bases: TGCAGCGTTGTCTTTGGGACACAGTACAATGAGCAGTTCTTC.

This clonotype was seen repeatedly, ten times or more. V is TRBV18 and J is TRBJ2-1; D tentatively fits TRBD1 or TRBD2 (5 bases each). The V end lost 2 bases, the J end lost 2 bases, and 13 bases lay between the germline ends. This CDR3 comprises 16 residues. Germline CDR1 reads KGHSH; CDR2 reads LQKENI. CDR3: CASSPGRRGAYNEQFF. The CDR3 DNA follows: TGTGCCAGCTCACCAGGAAGGAGAGGGGCCTACAATGAGCAGTTCTTC.

The table lists this clonotype with many counts. This chain joins TRBV12-3 or TRBV12-4 and TRBJ1-1; D gene uncertain. The ends were cut back, 3 bases at V and 2 bases at J, with 7 bases in the middle. The CDR3 consists of 13 residues. This chain's CDR3 is CASSLVGNTEAFF. In DNA, the CDR3 is TGTGCCAGCAGTTTGGTCGGAAACACTGAAGCTTTCTTT.

This clonotype was seen a few times. The junction differs from germline at one of its ends, possibly a read error. V is TRBV7-6 and J is TRBJ2-7, with D possibly being TRBD2 (6 bases). The V gene's germline CDR1 is SGHVS and CDR2 FNYEAQ. This CDR3 spans 13 amino acids. The CDR3 is CVSSSPGSYEQYF. As DNA, the CDR3 is TGTGTCAGCAGCTCCCCCGGGAGCTACGAGCAGTACTTC.

V is TRBV4-1 and J is TRBJ1-2; 10 bases fit TRBD1. V lost 4 bases and J lost 3; bases outside the gene matches: 8. Germline CDR1 MGHRA, CDR2 YSYEKL. This CDR3 has 16 amino acids. For the CDR3, the DNA is TGCGCCAGCAGCCCAGCCGGGGGGACAGGGGACTATGGCTACACCTTC. Residues: CASSPAGGTGDYGYTF.

V is TRBV2 and J is TRBJ2-3; the D gene is possibly TRBD2 (6 bases). Germline assignment: CDR1 SNHLY and CDR2 FYNNEI. Trimming took off 3 bases at V and 5 bases at J, with 12 bases between the two ends. CDR3 length: 14 amino acids. CDR3 DNA sequence: TGTGCCAGCAGTGAGGAGGGAAGGATAGATACGCAGTATTTT. Protein: CASSEEGRIDTQYF.

This clonotype was picked up many times. The chain recombines TRBV12-3 or TRBV12-4 with TRBJ1-1, with D unclear. The CDR3 loop spans 12 amino acids. Trimming left V 7 bases short and J 8 bases short, with 14 bases between. The DNA for the CDR3 is TGTGCCAGCACTTCCGTTGGGGAAGAAGCTTTCTTT. Protein: CASTSVGEEAFF.

This clonotype has a single count. A single base separates this from a much larger clone, so it may be a read error. The chain employs TRBV6-1 and TRBJ2-7, with 8 bases aligning to TRBD1. This CDR3 has 13 residues. Unmatched junction bases numbered 4, after V lost 6 bases and J lost 3 bases. Germline V gene data show CDR1 as MNHNS and CDR2 as SASEGT. In nucleotides, the CDR3 is TGTGCCAGCAGCGTCGACAGGGGCTACGAGCAGTACTTC. Translation: CASSVDRGYEQYF.